These 9 T cell receptor beta chains were all obtained from the same sample, sequenced in a study of cytomegalovirus exposure and HLA in healthy donors. Generated by immunoSEQ multiplex PCR, the TCRdb table keeps only in-frame clones and is missing some. The data contain about 130,000 clones, 75% to 90% of them singletons. The sequencing input was PBMCs. The source of these receptors is a woman between 18 and 29 years old in good health and CMV-seronegative.

The count of this clone is one. The chain couples TRBV10-1 to TRBJ1-3; 7 bases are a match to TRBD1. The CDR3 runs 15 residues. Germline V gene sequence: CDR1 WNHNN, CDR2 SYGVQD (reference sequence). J was trimmed by 0 bases and V by 3 bases; bases with no gene match: 2. CDR3 DNA: TGCGCCAGCAGTGACGGGGACAGCTCTGGAAACACCATATATTTT. Translating it yields CASSDGDSSGNTIYF.

V gene TRBV5-8 combines with J gene TRBJ1-1; 9 bases agree with TRBD1. This CDR3 has 14 amino acids. V was clipped by 5 bases and J by 5 bases; unmatched bases: 7. Per the germline V gene, CDR1 is SGHTS and CDR2 is YDEGEE. CDR3 coding DNA: TGTGCCAGCAGAGAACAGGGGGCTAAAACTGAAGCTTTCTTT. Protein product: CASREQGAKTEAFF.

CDR3 residues: CASSPRTATEAFF. In nucleotides, the CDR3 is TGTGCCAGCAGCCCGCGGACAGCCACTGAAGCTTTCTTT. V gene TRBV14 combines with J gene TRBJ1-1, with a weak D call TRBD1 (6 bases). With 4 bases removed from V and 4 bases from J, the gap between germline ends came to 10 bases. Germline V lookup: CDR1 SGHDN, CDR2 FVKESK. The CDR3 extends over 13 amino acids.

The rearrangement uses TRBV10-2 and TRBJ1-2; a weak D match, TRBD1 (5 bases). The V gene lost 0 bases and the J gene lost 4 bases, with 9 bases spanning the gap. There are 14 residues in the CDR3. Germline loops: CDR1 WSHSY, CDR2 SAAADI. CDR3: CASSESVGLYGYTF. DNA for the CDR3: TGCGCCAGCAGTGAGTCGGTGGGGCTCTATGGCTACACCTTC.

The gene calls are TRBV7-8 and TRBJ1-1, with D perhaps matching TRBD1 (6 bases). Per the germline V gene, CDR1 is SGHVS and CDR2 is FQNEAQ. The CDR3 loop spans 15 amino acids. The germline V and J ends were trimmed by 5 bases and 6 bases, with 19 bases remaining between them. CDR3 coding DNA: TGTGCCAGCAGCCGATTACCTACAGGGTTCCCTGAAGCTTTCTTT. Amino acid sequence: CASSRLPTGFPEAFF.

The V call is TRBV7-9, the J call TRBJ1-4; maybe TRBD1 (5 bases). Trimming cost V 2 bases and J 7 bases, with 14 bases left between them. The germline gives CDR1 SEHNR, CDR2 FQNEAQ (reference sequence). The CDR3 contains 15 residues. The CDR3 spells CASSLIALGGEKLFF. The CDR3 DNA is TGTGCCAGCAGCTTAATTGCCCTCGGGGGTGAAAAACTGTTTTTT.

V gene TRBV12-5 combines with J gene TRBJ1-1, with D possibly matching TRBD1 (5 bases). This CDR3 is 16 amino acids long. Germline-derived CDR1 and CDR2 are LGHNT and FRNRAP. V lost 3 bases, J lost 3 bases, and 17 bases lay in between. CDR3 protein: CASGFVAVGGDTEAFF. The CDR3, as DNA: TGTGCTAGTGGTTTCGTAGCAGTGGGAGGGGACACTGAAGCTTTCTTT.

This sequence joins TRBV5-6 and TRBJ2-3, with 7 bases matching TRBD2. The V and J ends lost 1 base and 2 bases, in that order; junction bases with no gene match: 7. The germline V gene encodes CDR1 SGHDT and CDR2 YYEEEE. CDR3 length equals 16 residues. The CDR3 nucleotides read TGTGCCAGCAGCTTGTTTAGCGGGTTTTTCACAGATACGCAGTATTTT. Encoded protein: CASSLFSGFFTDTQYF.

This rearrangement joins TRBV7-9 to TRBJ1-2; D perhaps matches TRBD1 (5 bases). Germline V gives CDR1 SEHNR, CDR2 FQNEAQ (reference sequence). This CDR3 has 16 amino acids. The V end lost 4 bases, the J end lost 4 bases, and 19 bases lay between the germline ends. The CDR3 sequence is CASSSDRQGFGYGYTF. The CDR3, as DNA: TGTGCCAGCAGCTCAGACCGCCAGGGATTTGGCTATGGCTACACCTTC.